What follows are 5 T cell receptor beta chains derived from one specimen sequenced in a study of T-cell reconstitution after alpha-beta-depleted transplantation in children. Molecular barcoding with unique molecular identifiers was used for the TCRbeta library. In TCRdb, the PCR reads were re-called with MiXCR into one record per CDR3 protein. Of around 450,000 distinct CDR3 sequences in the sample, about 10% were seen once. The sample consisted of PBMCs, taken before TCRalphabeta/CD19-depleted stem cell transplant. The receptor set was obtained from a child aged 2 to 15 with inherited bone marrow failure, due to receive a stem cell transplant.

As regards this clonotype: A much larger clonotype is one base distant, so this may be a read error. The chain joins TRBV28 to TRBJ1-2, with D uncertain. The CDR3 loop spans 16 amino acids. CDR1 is MDHEN, CDR2 SYDVKM, per germline. The V end was cut by 3 bases, the J end by 4 bases, with 18 bases between. CDR3 sequence (DNA): TGTGCCAGCAGTTTGTTGGTTAGAGAGTTCATCTATGGCTACACCTTC. Encoded protein: CASSLLVREFIYGYTF.

This clonotype was seen ten or more times. The DNA for the CDR3 is TGTGCCAGCAGTTCCCCCGCAGGGTGGAGCGAGCAGTACTTC. It yields the protein CASSSPAGWSEQYF. The chain combines TRBV28 with TRBJ2-7, with D possibly TRBD1 on 5 matching bases. Germline loops: CDR1 MDHEN, CDR2 SYDVKM. V was trimmed by 4 bases and J by 6 bases, leaving 16 bases between them. This CDR3 spans 14 amino acids.

At least ten counts were recorded for this clonotype. The CDR3 protein is CASSPGTSGSAGELFF. Here the CDR3 DNA reads TGCGCCAGCAGCCCCGGGACTAGCGGGAGCGCCGGGGAGCTGTTTTTT. The chain recombines TRBV5-1 with TRBJ2-2; 14 bases align to TRBD2. The CDR3 is made up of 16 amino acids. Germline V gene data show CDR1 as SGHRS and CDR2 as YFSETQ. J lost 6 bases, V lost 4 bases, and 5 bases had no gene match.

The chain couples TRBV5-4 to TRBJ2-1, with 11 positions matching TRBD2. V shed 3 bases, J shed 10 bases, and the junction held 9 bases outside the gene matches. Germline assignment: CDR1 SGHNT and CDR2 YYREEE (reference sequence). The CDR3 length is 15 residues. The CDR3: CASSSSTSGDSEQFF. Here the CDR3 DNA reads TGTGCCAGCAGCTCGTCGACTAGCGGGGACTCGGAGCAGTTCTTC.

The chain joins TRBV4-3 to TRBJ1-4; TRBD1 matches 8 bases. The ends lost 2 bases at V and 4 bases at J; junction bases unmatched: 6. Germline assignment: CDR1 LGHNA and CDR2 YSLEER. The CDR3 has 16 amino acids. The CDR3 is CASSQYRTGYNEKLFF. The CDR3 nucleotides are TGCGCCAGCAGCCAATACCGGACAGGGTATAATGAAAAACTGTTTTTT.